This T cell receptor (beta chain) was retrieved from a study of early T cells in non-severe SARS-CoV-2 infection (dated by TCRdb to the early 2020s). About the full investigation: TCR sequencing used bulk RNA from unsorted whole blood, so alpha and beta chains could not be paired. Results the study describes overall, beyond this receptor: VDJdb matching was skewed toward anti-spike CD8 responses and likely underestimated virus-specific expansions, missing private and CD4 specificities.

The library was built by means of 5' RACE. Sequenced using a NextSeq 500. Unique molecular identifiers were attached to individual cDNA molecules in the TCR library protocol so that sequencing error and PCR bias could be corrected. TCR alpha and beta chains were both sequenced, and the abundances of alpha and beta sequences in each sample were closely correlated with each other. The source study handled its data this way. V gene, J gene and CDR3 annotation of TCR sequences was performed with Decombinator V4. TCRs were defined as expanded if a significant change between any two time points was detected under a Poisson model with p below 0.0001. TCR abundances were normalised to the total number of TCRs sequenced per sample and expressed as counts per million. TRAV1-2 paired with TRAJ12, TRAJ20 or TRAJ33 defined MAIT TCRs, while TRAV10 paired with TRAJ18 defined iNKT TCRs. VDJdb, accessed 1 November 2021, was searched for CMV, EBV and SARS-CoV-2 annotated TCRs, excluding TCRs annotated for multiple antigens. TCRdb trimmed public reads at Q25 via fastp, called clones via MiXCR and kept in-frame beta chains. Duplicate CDR3 protein sequences are folded into a single record with the most common DNA and genes. The V and J calls reflect TCRdb's pipeline rather than the authors' work. A total of tens of thousands of distinct CDR3 sequences appear in this sample, less than 6.5% of them only once. 34% of the sample belongs to the ten largest clones.

For CDR1 and CDR2, the germline V gene lists MDHEN and SYDVKM. The CDR3 spans 13 residues, from the cysteine through the phenylalanine. Left in the record is the CDR3 DNA by itself, 39 bases read in frame from the first base. At the junction V is shortened by 2 bases and J by 5 bases, with 10 bases in between. This clonotype was recorded at least ten times. No antigen is known for it. The sample holds no much larger clone one base away, and base qualities are not on file. A case-control design nested within a healthcare worker cohort in London, UK, was used, with weekly nasopharyngeal swab PCR tests and blood sampling performed. Healthcare workers were enrolled in the week of the UK lockdown, from 23 to 31 March 2020, and were followed every week for up to roughly 15 weeks.

Sequencing used whole blood, obtained at baseline. The chain employs TRBV28 and TRBJ2-7; the D gene is perhaps TRBD1, on 6 matching bases. This receptor was taken from an adult who was a healthcare worker with PCR-confirmed SARS-CoV-2 infection or an uninfected control (not recorded which). The CDR3 protein sequence reads: CASSLRNRDEQYF. The nucleotide sequence is TGTGCCAGCAGTTTACGGAACAGGGACGAGCAGTACTTC.